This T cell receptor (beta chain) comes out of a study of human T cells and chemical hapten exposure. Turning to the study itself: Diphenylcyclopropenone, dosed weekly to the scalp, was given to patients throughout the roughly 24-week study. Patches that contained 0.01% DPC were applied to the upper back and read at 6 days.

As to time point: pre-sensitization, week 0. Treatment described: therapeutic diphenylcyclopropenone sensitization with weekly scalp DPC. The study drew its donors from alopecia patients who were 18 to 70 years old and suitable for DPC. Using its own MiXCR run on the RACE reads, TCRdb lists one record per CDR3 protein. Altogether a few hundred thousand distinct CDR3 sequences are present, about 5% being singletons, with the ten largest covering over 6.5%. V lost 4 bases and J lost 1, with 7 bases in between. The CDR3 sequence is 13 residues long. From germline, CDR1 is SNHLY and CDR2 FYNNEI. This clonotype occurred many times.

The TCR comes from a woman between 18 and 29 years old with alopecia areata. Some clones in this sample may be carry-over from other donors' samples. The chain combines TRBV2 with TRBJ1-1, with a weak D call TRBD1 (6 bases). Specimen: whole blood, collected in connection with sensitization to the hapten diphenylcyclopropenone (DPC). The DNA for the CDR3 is TGTGCCAGCAGTGTACAGGGGAACACTGAAGCTTTCTTT. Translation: CASSVQGNTEAFF. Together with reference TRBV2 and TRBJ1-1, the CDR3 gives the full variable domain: EPEVTQTPSHQVTQMGQEVILRCVPISNHLYFYWYRQILGQKVEFLVSFYNNEISEKSEIFDDQFSVERPDGSNFTLKIRSTKLEDSAMYFCASSVQGNTEAFFGQGTRLTVV.